The 16 T cell receptor beta chains below all came from one sample that was sequenced in a study of blood T cell repertoires in COVID-19. Assay: immunoSEQ multiplex PCR; the TCRdb copy retains only in-frame clones and omits some. The table includes approximately 40,000 clones, 91% detected once. Sequenced material: peripheral blood. These receptors all come from an elderly woman with acute or convalescent COVID-19.

The chain recombines TRBV30 with TRBJ1-2, with TRBD1 identical over 8 bases. The CDR3 covers 13 residues. Germline values: CDR1 GTSNPN, CDR2 SVGIG (reference sequence). Unmatched junction bases numbered 3, after V lost 0 bases and J lost 6 bases. CDR3: CAWSVTGDDGYTF. CDR3 nucleotides: TGTGCCTGGAGTGTGACAGGGGACGATGGCTACACCTTC.

V gene TRBV20-1 combines with J gene TRBJ2-2; 10 bases agree with TRBD1. Germline assignment: CDR1 DFQATT and CDR2 SNEGSKA (reference sequence). The CDR3 runs to 16 residues. V shed 4 bases and J 0 bases; nucleotides not matched to a gene: 5. The chain's CDR3 is CSAIDRGPPNTGELFF. DNA of the CDR3: TGCAGTGCTATTGACAGGGGGCCCCCGAACACCGGGGAGCTGTTTTTT.

The CDR3 spells CASSLKGRETQYF. DNA for the CDR3: TGTGCCAGCAGCTTGAAGGGGCGAGAGACCCAGTACTTC. The chain combines TRBV5-4 with TRBJ2-5; D is possibly TRBD1 (5 bases). Germline V CDR1 and CDR2: SGHNT, YYREEE (reference sequence). This CDR3 has 13 amino acids. V was pared by 1 base and J by 4 bases, with 8 bases between.

The chain carries TRBV30 and TRBJ2-3; D is unresolved. This CDR3 comprises 15 residues. V dropped 0 bases and J dropped 2 bases, with 12 bases sitting between them. Germline-derived CDR1 and CDR2 are GTSNPN and SVGIG (reference sequence). The CDR3 region is CAWSVPPSNTDTQYF. The CDR3 DNA reads as TGTGCCTGGAGTGTCCCCCCATCCAACACAGATACGCAGTATTTT.

This clone was seen a single time. The CDR3 bases are TGCGCCAGCAGCTTTCTAGCGGGGAGCACCGGGGAGCTGTTTTTT. Its translation is CASSFLAGSTGELFF. The rearrangement uses TRBV5-1 and TRBJ2-2; 9 bases match TRBD2. This CDR3 is built from 15 residues. Germline CDR1 is SGHRS and CDR2 is YFSETQ. V dropped 2 bases and J dropped 4; count of bases not matched to a gene: 3.

The chain couples TRBV7-2 to TRBJ2-5; 16 bases agree with TRBD2. After removal of 5 bases from V and 2 bases from J, the junction contained 11 bases not matched to a gene. The CDR3 covers 19 residues. Germline loops: CDR1 SGHTA, CDR2 FQGNSA. The CDR3 reads CASSPGRGLAGGRQETQYF. The CDR3 DNA reads as TGTGCCAGCAGCCCCGGACGGGGACTAGCGGGGGGGAGGCAAGAGACCCAGTACTTC. The whole variable domain, filled in from reference TRBV7-2 and TRBJ2-5, reads GAGVSQSPSNKVTEKGKDVELRCDPISGHTALYWYRQSLGQGLEFLIYFQGNSAPDKSGLPSDRFSAERTGGSVSTLTIQRTQQEDSAVYLCASSPGRGLAGGRQETQYFGPGTRLLVL.

The gene calls are TRBV6-5 and TRBJ2-7, with a possible D match to TRBD1 (6 bases). Trimming took 6 bases from V and 9 from J, leaving 18 bases between them. The CDR3 has 13 amino acids. From germline, CDR1 is MNHEY and CDR2 SVGAGI. CDR3 residues: CASSVQGDRRQYF. CDR3 DNA: TGTGCCAGCAGCGTACAGGGTGACAGACGGCAGTACTTC.

V and J are TRBV7-3 and TRBJ2-3; TRBD2 is a possible D gene (6 bases). This CDR3 region has 14 residues. Germline V gene data show CDR1 as SGHTA and CDR2 as FQGTGA. V was cut by 2 bases and J by 7 bases, with 13 bases left in between. CDR3 sequence (DNA): TGTGCCAGCAGCTTAGAGGCGGGGAGTTATACGCAGTATTTT. Its protein product is CASSLEAGSYTQYF.

The chain carries TRBV7-2 and TRBJ2-7; 8 bases line up with TRBD1. The CDR3 has 18 amino acids. The V and J ends lost 2 bases and 2 bases, in that order; junction bases with no gene match: 14. CDR1 is SGHTA, CDR2 FQGNSA, per germline. CDR3 loop: CASSLNLDLRDRPYEQYF. The CDR3 region has the DNA TGTGCCAGCAGCTTAAACTTGGATCTACGGGACAGGCCCTACGAGCAGTACTTC.

This sequence joins TRBV10-3 and TRBJ1-1, with TRBD1 matching over 10 bases. J gave up 2 bases and V 5 bases, and 5 bases lay outside the gene matches. Germline values: CDR1 ENHRY, CDR2 SYGVKD. The CDR3 has 15 residues. This CDR3 reads CAISTTTGGNTEAFF. The CDR3 DNA reads TGTGCCATCAGTACAACGACAGGGGGCAACACTGAAGCTTTCTTT.

This sequence joins TRBV10-3 and TRBJ1-3; D gene ambiguous. CDR1 is ENHRY and CDR2 is SYGVKD in the germline V gene. Trimming removed 3 bases from V and 0 bases from J, with 6 bases in between. This CDR3 is 14 amino acids long. The CDR3 loop is CAISDPDSGNTIYF. For the CDR3, the DNA is TGTGCCATCAGTGATCCAGACTCTGGAAACACCATATATTTT.

The V gene is TRBV5-8, the J gene TRBJ1-1, with D perhaps matching TRBD1 (5 bases). CDR1 is SGHTS, CDR2 YDEGEE, per germline. The CDR3 runs 13 residues. V was clipped by 4 bases and J by 1 base, with 8 bases between them. The CDR3, as DNA: TGTGCCAGCAGCCGAACAGGGAACACTGAAGCTTTCTTT. The encoded protein is CASSRTGNTEAFF.

This chain links TRBV7-2 with TRBJ1-6; D is ambiguous. Germline V lookup: CDR1 SGHTA, CDR2 FQGNSA. The CDR3 has 16 amino acids. V was pared by 2 bases and J by 0 bases, with 8 bases between. CDR3 protein: CASSLTRSSYNSPLHF. CDR3 coding DNA: TGTGCCAGCAGCTTAACACGCAGCTCCTATAATTCACCCCTCCACTTT.

V usage is TRBV29-1 and J usage is TRBJ2-7, with TRBD1 as a possible D gene (7 bases). Trimming cost V 4 bases and J 7 bases, with 17 bases left between them. The CDR3 extends over 13 amino acids. Germline V gene data show CDR1 as SQVTM and CDR2 as ANQGSEA. The CDR3 nucleotides read TGCAGCGTTGTTCGGTCAGGGGGGCGTGAGCAGTACTTC. As protein: CSVVRSGGREQYF.

The chain combines TRBV18 with TRBJ1-5, with D perhaps matching TRBD1 (5 bases). V lost 3 bases to trimming and J lost 3 bases, with 12 bases between them. Germline values: CDR1 KGHSH, CDR2 LQKENI. CDR3 length equals 15 residues. The CDR3 nucleotides read TGTGCCAGCTCACCCTCGGGGGGAGACAATCAGCCCCAGCATTTT. It translates to CASSPSGGDNQPQHF.

The gene calls are TRBV10-3 and TRBJ1-3; 7 nucleotides agree with TRBD1. Germline V CDR1 and CDR2: ENHRY, SYGVKD. The CDR3 length is 15 residues. With V trimmed by 6 bases and J by 3 bases, 8 bases remained unmatched. The CDR3, as DNA: TGTGCCATCAGCCTTGGGGACAGCTTTGGAAACACCATATATTTT. It translates to CAISLGDSFGNTIYF.